This T cell receptor beta chain was captured by sequencing in a study of T-cell reconstitution after alpha-beta-depleted transplantation in children (dated by TCRdb to about 2016). A note on the overall study: The study quantitatively tracked T-cell immune reconstitution after TCRalphabeta/CD19-depleted allogeneic hematopoietic cell transplantation in children using TCR repertoire profiling.

The investigation overall reported the following: The apparently early alphabetaT-cell count recovery about two months after transplant was reportedly dependent on only several hundred rapidly expanded clones derived from non-depleted graft cells. Hyperexpanded clone frequencies declined over subsequent months; after one year, T-cell counts and TCRbeta diversity were mostly attributed to newly produced T cells. In some patients, the high TCRbeta diversity seen at day 60 was put down to recipient T cells and intrathymic progenitors that had survived conditioning.

Receptor libraries were prepared by PCR. TCRdb records Illumina HiSeq 2500 as the sequencer. To normalize quantification of the TCRbeta repertoire, the TCR libraries were built with molecular barcoding that relied on unique molecular identifiers. TCRdb handled the public reads itself, with Q25 trimming in fastp and clone calling in MiXCR, and kept productive beta chains. Rows are unified per CDR3 protein, each entry keeping the most common DNA and genes. The sample profile shows over 150,000 distinct CDR3 sequences; approximately 6.3% of them were found once. In total, the top ten clones hold 4.5% to 6.5% of the sample. Trimming takes 3 bases off V and 2 bases off J; junction bases not matched to a gene: 1. CDR1 and CDR2 were assigned from the germline V gene as MDHEN and SYDVKM. The CDR3 sequence holds 14 residues, the cysteine and phenylalanine included. Solely the CDR3 DNA is kept, with 42 bases framed from the first base.

This clonotype was recorded at least ten times. Its antigen specificity is not known. Base qualities are missing; no much larger clone stands one base away. Taken with the paper, the label for treatment or condition translates to: allogeneic hematopoietic cell transplantation with graft depleted of TCRalphabeta T cells and CD19 B cells. The children who served as transplant recipients had been given grafts of TCRalphabeta/CD19-depleted allogeneic hematopoietic cells. The material was PBMCs, obtained before TCRalphabeta/CD19-depleted stem cell transplant. The TCR sequence derives from a boy aged 2 to 10 with acute lymphoblastic leukemia, due to receive a stem cell transplant. The chain is made from TRBV28 and TRBJ2-7, with 10 bases matching TRBD1. The nucleotide sequence is TGTGCCAGCAGTTTGACAGGGGGCCCCTACGAGCAGTACTTC. This is translated as CASSLTGGPYEQYF.